Listed here are 11 T cell receptor beta chains from one sample, sequenced in a study of T cell responses to AZD1222 COVID-19 vaccine. TCRdb keeps only in-frame clones here, not all; method: immunoSEQ multiplex PCR. The top ten hold 1.1% of the sample, which has some 130,000 clones, approximately 90% seen once. This specimen was peripheral blood, taken 28 days after the second AZD1222 dose. Source of these receptors: an adult who received the AZD1222 COVID-19 vaccine.

The CDR3 region is CASSRARMGQQETQYF. CDR3 DNA sequence: TGTGCCAGCAGCCGAGCCAGAATGGGACAGCAAGAGACCCAGTACTTC. The rearrangement links TRBV5-8 to TRBJ2-5; 7 bases align to TRBD1. The CDR3 length is 16 residues. The J segment lost 2 bases and the V segment lost 4 bases, leaving 11 bases of the junction unmatched. The V gene's germline CDR1 is SGHTS and CDR2 YDEGEE.

This chain joins TRBV7-9 and TRBJ1-2; 9 bases align to TRBD1. From germline, CDR1 is SEHNR and CDR2 FQNEAQ (reference sequence). Germline trimming cut 6 bases from V and 7 bases from J; bases unmatched to any gene: 6. This CDR3 region has 13 residues. The CDR3 DNA reads TGTGCCAGCAGGCAACGGACAGGGGTTGGCTACACCTTC. Protein product: CASRQRTGVGYTF. Full variable domain (remainder filled in from reference TRBV7-9 and TRBJ1-2): DTGVSQNPRHKITKRGQNVTFRCDPISEHNRLYWYRQTLGQGPEFLTYFQNEAQLEKSRLLSDRFSAERPKGSFSTLEIQRTEQGDSAMYLCASRQRTGVGYTFGSGTRLTVV.

The V gene is TRBV3-1 (or the pseudogene TRBV3-2), the J gene TRBJ2-7; maybe TRBD1 (6 bases). V dropped 4 bases and J dropped 10 bases, with 17 bases sitting between them. Germline V gene data show CDR1 as LGHDT and CDR2 as YNNKEL (reference sequence). There are 13 residues in the CDR3. CDR3 DNA sequence: TGTGCCAGCAGCCTAGAGACAGGCTACGGACAGTACTTC. It yields the protein CASSLETGYGQYF.

This chain joins TRBV28 and TRBJ1-1; TRBD1 matches 10 bases. Germline lookup yields CDR1 MDHEN and CDR2 SYDVKM. J gave up 7 bases and V 5 bases, and 10 bases lay outside the gene matches. The CDR3 is 15 residues long. Here the CDR3 DNA reads TGTGCCAGCAGTCTTCCGGGACAGGGGATCGGTGAAGCTTTCTTT. Protein product: CASSLPGQGIGEAFF.

The rearrangement links TRBV9 to TRBJ2-3, with 10 bases aligning to TRBD2. The CDR3 has 18 residues. Germline CDR1 is SGDLS and CDR2 is YYNGEE. Unmatched junction bases numbered 9, after V lost 0 bases and J lost 2 bases. The CDR3 bases are TGTGCCAGCAGCGTAGCCCTAGCGGGAGCACCTCCCACAGATACGCAGTATTTT. Translated: CASSVALAGAPPTDTQYF.

The chain couples TRBV18 to TRBJ1-2; D may be TRBD1 (5 bases). V shed 2 bases and J shed 6 bases, with 13 bases lying between them. This CDR3 spans 14 amino acids. Germline CDR1 reads KGHSH; CDR2 reads LQKENI. CDR3 in DNA: TGTGCCAGCTCACCAGTTTCCGGGACGCATGGCTACACCTTC. This codes for CASSPVSGTHGYTF.

This clone was recorded once. This rearrangement joins TRBV11-1 to TRBJ2-5; tentatively, D is TRBD1 (5 bases). Germline CDR1 reads SGHAT; CDR2 reads FQDESV (reference sequence). The CDR3 totals 14 residues. V lost 1 base and J lost 3, with 9 bases in between. CDR3 DNA sequence: TGTGCCAGCAGCTTAGGTGACAGCAAAGAGACCCAGTACTTC. Translation gives CASSLGDSKETQYF.

The chain has TRBV9 and TRBJ2-1; D unresolved. Trimming pared 0 bases from V and 2 bases from J, leaving 6 bases between. Germline V gene sequence: CDR1 SGDLS, CDR2 YYNGEE. The CDR3 consists of 14 residues. The CDR3 protein is CASSVDGPYNEQFF. As DNA, the CDR3 is TGTGCCAGCAGCGTAGACGGACCCTACAATGAGCAGTTCTTC.

The V call is TRBV6-5, the J call TRBJ1-1; D unresolved. Per the germline V gene, CDR1 is MNHEY and CDR2 is SVGAGI. The V end lost 4 bases, the J end lost 1 base, and 7 bases lay between the germline ends. This CDR3 region has 13 residues. The CDR3, as DNA: TGTGCCAGCAGTTCGCGGAGGAACACTGAAGCTTTCTTT. Protein sequence: CASSSRRNTEAFF.

This chain links TRBV7-3 with TRBJ1-5; the D gene is possibly TRBD1 (5 bases). With 1 base removed from V and 6 bases from J, the gap between germline ends came to 13 bases. The CDR3 has 15 amino acids. CDR1 SGHTA and CDR2 FQGTGA come from the germline V gene. The CDR3 DNA reads as TGTGCCAGCAGCTTAATAACCCCAGGGAGTCAGCCCCAGCATTTT. It specifies CASSLITPGSQPQHF. Complete variable domain (other parts from reference TRBV7-3 and TRBJ1-5): GAGVSQTPSNKVTEKGKYVELRCDPISGHTALYWYRQSLGQGPEFLIYFQGTGAADDSGLPNDRFFAVRPEGSVSTLKIQRTERGDSAVYLCASSLITPGSQPQHFGDGTRLSIL.

The chain uses TRBV30 and TRBJ1-5; D is unresolved. The CDR3 loop spans 15 amino acids. Germline lookup yields CDR1 GTSNPN and CDR2 SVGIG (reference sequence). Trimming removed 0 bases at V and 2 bases at J, with 11 bases between. The chain's CDR3 is CAWSVRGVRNQPQHF. In DNA form, the CDR3 reads TGTGCCTGGAGTGTCCGTGGGGTACGCAATCAGCCCCAGCATTTT.